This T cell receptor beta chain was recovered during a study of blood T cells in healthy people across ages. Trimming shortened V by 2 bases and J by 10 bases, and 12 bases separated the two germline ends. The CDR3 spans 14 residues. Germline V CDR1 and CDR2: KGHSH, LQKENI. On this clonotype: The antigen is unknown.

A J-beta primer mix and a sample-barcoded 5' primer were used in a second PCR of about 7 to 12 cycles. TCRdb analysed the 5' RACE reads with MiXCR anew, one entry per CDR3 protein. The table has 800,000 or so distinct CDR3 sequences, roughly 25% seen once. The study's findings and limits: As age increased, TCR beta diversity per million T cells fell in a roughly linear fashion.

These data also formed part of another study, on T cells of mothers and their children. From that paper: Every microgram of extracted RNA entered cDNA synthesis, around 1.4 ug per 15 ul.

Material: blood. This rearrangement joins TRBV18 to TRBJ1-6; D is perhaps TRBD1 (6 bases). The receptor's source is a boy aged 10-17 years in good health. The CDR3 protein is CASSPFDGTSPLHF. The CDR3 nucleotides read TGTGCCAGCTCACCATTTGACGGGACATCACCCCTCCACTTT.